This section outlines one T cell receptor (beta chain) sequence together with its context. These data originate in a study of blood T cell repertoires in COVID-19. About the study: In each case, the material was cDNA or gDNA derived from T cells, B-cell-depleted T cells, or PBMCs.

This CDR3 contains 16 residues. V shed 1 base and J 6 bases; nucleotides not matched to a gene: 7. The germline CDR1 and CDR2 sequences are KGHDR and SFDVKD. Original methodology: Estimated nucleated cell counts came from reference gene primer amplification. Assay: immunoSEQ multiplex PCR; the TCRdb copy retains only in-frame clones and omits some. V and J calls and clone size are those listed in that table; D and trimming were worked out from the DNA. The table shows roughly 170,000 clones, with around 89% occurring only once. The rearrangement joins TRBV24-1 to TRBJ2-1, with TRBD2 matching over 8 bases. Sequenced sample: peripheral blood. This sequence originates from a man aged 55 to 69 with acute or convalescent COVID-19. This chain's CDR3 is CATSDFGERESNEQFF. The CDR3 coding sequence is TGTGCCACCAGTGATTTCGGCGAGCGGGAGAGCAATGAGCAGTTCTTC.